This T cell receptor (beta chain) was recovered during a study of STAT3 mutations in large granular lymphocyte leukemia. Study details: Canonical activating STAT3 mutations were detected in roughly half of the longitudinally sequenced T-LGLL patients.

The V end was cut by 5 bases, the J end by 2 bases, with 11 bases between. Germline V CDR1 and CDR2: LGHNT, FRNRAP. The CDR3 contains 14 residues. Study-wide points: Clonal expansion was inferred from other time points because no sample existed at each clone's first appearance. All newly emerging clones after therapy were STAT3 wild type. In T-cell large granular lymphocyte leukemia, about half of patients showed multiple immunodominant subclonotypes.

Average productive template count per sample was about 40,000. TCRdb keeps only in-frame clones here, not all; method: immunoSEQ multiplex PCR. Here the sample spans about 42,000 clones, roughly three quarters being singletons. Comment on this clone: Antigen: not known.

The source is a human donor with T large granular lymphocyte leukemia. Some clones in this sample may be carry-over from other donors' samples. The material sequenced was PBMCs. V and J are TRBV12-5 and TRBJ2-3, with D tentatively TRBD2 (6 bases). CDR3 protein: CASGTGTLTDTQYF. As DNA, the CDR3 is TGTGCTAGTGGTACGGGGACTCTCACAGATACGCAGTATTTT.